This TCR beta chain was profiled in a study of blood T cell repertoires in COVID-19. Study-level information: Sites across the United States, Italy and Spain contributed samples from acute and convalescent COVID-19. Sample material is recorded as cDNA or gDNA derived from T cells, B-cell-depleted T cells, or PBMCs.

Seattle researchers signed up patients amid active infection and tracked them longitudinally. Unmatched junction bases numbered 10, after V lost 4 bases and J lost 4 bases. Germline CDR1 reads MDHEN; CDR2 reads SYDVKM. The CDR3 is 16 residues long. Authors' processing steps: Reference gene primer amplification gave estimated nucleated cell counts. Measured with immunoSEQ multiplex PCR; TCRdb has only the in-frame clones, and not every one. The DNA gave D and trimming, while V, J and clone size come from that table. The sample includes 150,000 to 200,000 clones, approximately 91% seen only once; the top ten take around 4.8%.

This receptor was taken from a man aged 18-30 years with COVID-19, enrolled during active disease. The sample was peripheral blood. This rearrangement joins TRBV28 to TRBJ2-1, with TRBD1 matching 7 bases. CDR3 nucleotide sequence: TGTGCCAGCAGTTCCGCCGGACAGGCTTTATACAATGAGCAGTTCTTC. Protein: CASSSAGQALYNEQFF.